These 23 T cell receptor beta chains came from one sample sequenced in a study of technical replicates of blood from several donors. Sequencing was performed with immunoSEQ multiplex PCR; in TCRdb, only in-frame clones are kept and a portion is missing. The sample consists of about 85,000 clones, around 94% of them appearing once. The sequenced sample consisted of T cells isolated from PBMCs. The receptor source for this set is a human donor in good health.

The V gene is TRBV2, the J gene TRBJ1-6; TRBD1 aligns across 9 bases. This CDR3 comprises 15 residues. V gave up 6 bases and J gave up 7 bases; unmatched junction bases: 7. Germline CDR1 reads SNHLY; CDR2 reads FYNNEI. The CDR3 spells CASSLTGTGNSPLHF. The DNA of the CDR3 is TGTGCCAGCAGCCTAACCGGGACAGGGAATTCACCCCTCCACTTT.

This chain uses TRBV11-2 with TRBJ2-7; 15 bases line up with TRBD2. V trimming: 6 bases; J trimming: 6 bases; junction bases outside the gene matches: 9. This CDR3 has 16 residues. Germline CDR1 SGHAT, CDR2 FQNNGV. The CDR3 spells CASRPLGLAGGPEQYF. For the CDR3, the DNA is TGTGCCAGCAGACCTTTGGGACTAGCGGGAGGTCCCGAGCAGTACTTC.

This clone is a singleton in its sample. The chain has TRBV7-9 and TRBJ1-1; TRBD1 aligns across 9 bases. The ends lost 8 bases at V and 5 bases at J; junction bases unmatched: 9. CDR1 SEHNR and CDR2 FQNEAQ come from the germline V gene (reference sequence). The CDR3 has 14 amino acids. The CDR3 DNA reads TGTGCCAGCGGCCCACAGGGGGCTGAGACTGAAGCTTTCTTT. It specifies CASGPQGAETEAFF.

The V and J genes are TRBV30 and TRBJ1-1, with 8 bases lining up with TRBD1. The germline V gene encodes CDR1 GTSNPN and CDR2 SVGIG (reference sequence). The junction had 8 bases not matched to a gene; V was cut back by 2 bases and J by 3 bases. The CDR3 length is 15 residues. CDR3 region: CAWSRQGAPHTEAFF. The CDR3 nucleotides are TGTGCCTGGAGTCGCCAGGGGGCGCCCCACACTGAAGCTTTCTTT.

The J gene is TRBJ2-5, the V gene TRBV25-1; TRBD1 matches at 9 bases. This CDR3 region has 14 residues. Germline V gene data show CDR1 as MGHDK and CDR2 as SYGVNS. V lost 9 bases, J lost 4 bases, and 9 bases stayed unmatched. DNA of the CDR3: TGTGCCAGGCGCCGGGACAGGGAGGGAGAGACCCAGTACTTC. Amino acid sequence: CARRRDREGETQYF.

The table lists this clone with a count of one. V gene TRBV4-2 combines with J gene TRBJ2-3, with 7 bases identical to TRBD2. The germline V gene has CDR1 LGHNA and CDR2 YNFKEQ. V gave up 3 bases and J gave up 3 bases; unmatched junction bases: 18. There are 19 residues in the CDR3. The CDR3 reads CASSHTVVFAGAKTDTQYF. CDR3 coding DNA: TGTGCCAGCAGCCACACCGTTGTGTTTGCGGGAGCGAAGACAGATACGCAGTATTTT.

The chain carries TRBV10-3 and TRBJ1-6; tentatively, D is TRBD1 (6 bases). Deletions cut 2 bases from V and 6 bases from J, with 17 bases between. This CDR3 has 17 amino acids. The germline V gene encodes CDR1 ENHRY and CDR2 SYGVKD. The CDR3 spells CAISEQLSGHANSPLHF. CDR3 DNA sequence: TGTGCCATCAGTGAGCAACTCTCGGGACACGCTAATTCACCCCTCCACTTT.

V is TRBV4-2 and J is TRBJ2-6; 8 bases are shared with TRBD1. This CDR3 contains 16 residues. Germline loops: CDR1 LGHNA, CDR2 YNFKEQ. Losses at the gene ends were 4 bases for V and 1 base for J; bases not matched to a gene: 3. In nucleotides, the CDR3 is TGTGCCAGCAGCCGGGACAGGAGTTCTGGGGCCAACGTCCTGACTTTC. It yields the protein CASSRDRSSGANVLTF.

The V gene is TRBV19, the J gene TRBJ2-1; D is undetermined. The CDR3 length is 13 residues. V was shortened by 3 bases and J by 7 bases, with 10 bases between the two germline ends. Looked up from germline, CDR1 is LNHDA and CDR2 is SQIVND (reference sequence). The CDR3 reads CASSMRSSNEQFF. Written as DNA, the CDR3 is TGTGCCAGTAGTATGCGGTCGTCAAATGAGCAGTTCTTC.

The chain links TRBV7-2 to TRBJ1-2, with D hard to call. Trimming removed 0 bases from V and 1 base from J, with 9 bases in between. Germline V gene sequence: CDR1 SGHTA, CDR2 FQGNSA. The CDR3 consists of 15 residues. CDR3 DNA sequence: TGTGCCAGCAGCTTAGCGGCAGGCAATAACTATGGCTACACCTTC. It translates to CASSLAAGNNYGYTF.

V and J are TRBV10-1 and TRBJ2-5; 8 bases agree with TRBD2. Germline V gene data show CDR1 as WNHNN and CDR2 as SYGVQD (reference sequence). The CDR3 has 15 amino acids. The ends lost 4 bases at V and 2 bases at J; junction bases unmatched: 6. In DNA form, the CDR3 reads TGCGCCAGCAGTGGCCTGTCTAGCGGGCAAGAGACCCAGTACTTC. It is translated as CASSGLSSGQETQYF.

The chain employs TRBV11-2 and TRBJ2-7, with 7 bases lining up with TRBD1. Germline loops: CDR1 SGHAT, CDR2 FQNNGV. The CDR3 runs to 13 residues. V lost 4 bases and J lost 3; bases outside the gene matches: 3. The CDR3 nucleotides read TGTGCCAGCAGCTACGGACAGGTCTACGAGCAGTACTTC. This sequence encodes CASSYGQVYEQYF.

This clone has a single count. The rearrangement links TRBV2 to TRBJ1-2; 9 nucleotides line up with TRBD1. Germline values: CDR1 SNHLY, CDR2 FYNNEI. The CDR3 is 14 residues long. The trim removed 7 bases at V and 3 bases at J, leaving 6 bases unmatched. The CDR3 region is CASNPTGGDYGYTF. CDR3 DNA: TGTGCCAGCAATCCGACAGGGGGTGACTATGGCTACACCTTC.

The V and J genes are TRBV6-5 and TRBJ1-2; D possibly corresponds to TRBD1 (6 bases). CDR3 size: 13 residues. Deletions cut 4 bases from V and 8 bases from J, with 14 bases between. Germline-derived CDR1 and CDR2 are MNHEY and SVGAGI. CDR3 bases: TGTGCCAGCAGTTTGTCGGACAGCGCAGGCTACACCTTC. Its translation is CASSLSDSAGYTF.

J is TRBJ2-7 and V is TRBV6-6, with D possibly matching TRBD2 (7 bases). Looked up from germline, CDR1 is MNHNY and CDR2 is SVGAGI (reference sequence). V was shortened by 5 bases and J by 7 bases, with 24 bases between the two germline ends. This CDR3 is built from 16 residues. CDR3 DNA: TGTGCCAGCAGTAATGGGGCGGGGGCGGCTTTCTGGGAGCAGTACTTC. It yields the protein CASSNGAGAAFWEQYF.

The chain has TRBV19 and TRBJ2-1; no firm D call. The CDR3 has 12 residues. The germline V gene has CDR1 LNHDA and CDR2 SQIVND (reference sequence). V was pared by 7 bases and J by 3 bases, with 7 bases between. DNA of the CDR3: TGTGCCAGTAATGACTTCTACAATGAGCAGTTCTTC. It specifies CASNDFYNEQFF.

The chain carries TRBV10-3 and TRBJ2-2; D is perhaps TRBD2 (6 bases). Trimming left V 4 bases short and J 5 bases short, with 11 bases between. CDR1 and CDR2 from the germline V gene are ENHRY and SYGVKD. The CDR3 consists of 14 residues. The CDR3 DNA follows: TGTGCCATCAGTGTCCGGGACTGGACCGGGGAGCTGTTTTTT. Its protein product is CAISVRDWTGELFF.

This chain uses TRBV7-9 with TRBJ1-5; tentative D call: TRBD1 (5 bases). This CDR3 has 13 residues. Germline values: CDR1 SEHNR, CDR2 FQNEAQ (reference sequence). The V end lost 1 base, the J end lost 5 bases, and 6 bases lay between the germline ends. CDR3 region: CASSLVQDQPQHF. CDR3 sequence (DNA): TGTGCCAGCAGCTTAGTACAGGATCAGCCCCAGCATTTT.

The V and J genes are TRBV30 and TRBJ1-1; 9 nucleotides align to TRBD1. V was clipped by 5 bases and J by 3 bases; unmatched bases: 7. The CDR3 length is 14 residues. Germline-derived CDR1 and CDR2 are GTSNPN and SVGIG (reference sequence). The CDR3 bases are TGTGCCTGGGATACACAGGGGGCGTACACTGAAGCTTTCTTT. This gives the protein CAWDTQGAYTEAFF.

This rearrangement joins TRBV5-8 to TRBJ1-6, with 8 bases lining up with TRBD1. V trimming: 2 bases; J trimming: 6 bases; junction bases outside the gene matches: 1. This CDR3 is built from 14 residues. The V gene's germline CDR1 is SGHTS and CDR2 YDEGEE. The CDR3 spells CASSLGQGNSPLHF. The CDR3 DNA follows: TGTGCCAGCAGCTTAGGACAGGGTAATTCACCCCTCCACTTT.

The V call is TRBV6-1, the J call TRBJ1-3; D remains unclear. Trimming cost V 10 bases and J 4 bases, with 11 bases left between them. The CDR3 sequence is 12 residues long. Germline CDR1 is MNHNS and CDR2 is SASEGT. The CDR3, as DNA: TGTGCCACCACCTACCTAGGAAACACCATATATTTT. It specifies CATTYLGNTIYF.

The chain links TRBV2 to TRBJ2-7; tentatively, D is TRBD2 (5 bases). In germline, CDR1 is SNHLY, CDR2 FYNNEI. The V and J ends lost 3 bases and 6 bases respectively, with 12 bases between them. CDR3 length: 13 residues. The CDR3 DNA follows: TGTGCCAGCAGTGACTTCCTAGCTGTCGAGCAGTACTTC. This translates into CASSDFLAVEQYF.

The chain is built from TRBV5-4 and TRBJ1-1, with D tentatively TRBD1 (6 bases). The V gene lost 3 bases and the J gene lost 6 bases, with 27 bases spanning the gap. CDR3 length equals 18 residues. Germline V gene data show CDR1 as SGHNT and CDR2 as YYREEE (reference sequence). The CDR3 sequence is CASSSGTGSVWGTSEAFF. CDR3 sequence (DNA): TGTGCCAGCAGCTCGGGTACAGGGTCGGTTTGGGGCACCTCTGAAGCTTTCTTT.